This is a list of T cell receptor beta chains from one sample in a study of identical twins. TCRdb called the 5' RACE reads again in MiXCR, with one record for every CDR3 protein. The table has about 690,000 distinct CDR3 sequences, approximately 6.1% seen once. The sequencing input was naive T cells sorted from blood. Receptor source: a man between 18 and 35 years old in good health. The conserved cysteine and the conserved F or W are not part of the CDR3 here. A D gene is named only where the DNA matches it firmly. The size field is filled for only some rows; it gives once, few, many or a size class.

V	D	J	size	length	CDR3
TRBV12-3/TRBV12-4	TRBD1	TRBJ1-1	many	13	ASSFQGAGNTEAF
TRBV7-9	.	TRBJ2-4	few	15	ASSPQGLRLAKNIQY
TRBV3-1	.	TRBJ2-5	few	13	ASSQDSKGLRTQY
TRBV5-1	.	TRBJ2-3	few	18	ASSLGVVVLSRKVTDTQY
TRBV14	TRBD2	TRBJ2-1	.	14	ASSQFGTSGSYEQF
TRBV6-2/TRBV6-3	.	TRBJ2-5	.	13	ASSYLDLGGETQY
TRBV27	TRBD2	TRBJ2-7	.	12	ASRMTSGAYEQY
TRBV10-3	TRBD2	TRBJ2-1	many	15	AISESGLAGSANEQF
TRBV12-3/TRBV12-4	.	TRBJ2-5	few	16	ASSLWLAEYQVVETQY
TRBV28	.	TRBJ1-3	.	12	ASRRRGSGNTIY
TRBV6-5	TRBD2	TRBJ2-2	many	15	ASSYFSGRAPDGELF
TRBV7-9	TRBD1	TRBJ2-7	.	13	ASSSHRGISYEQY
TRBV12-3/TRBV12-4	TRBD1	TRBJ2-2	few	12	ASSFTGGSGELF
TRBV12-3/TRBV12-4	TRBD1	TRBJ1-1	many	13	ASSSPRGPGTEAF
TRBV4-1	TRBD2	TRBJ2-1	few	15	ASSLRAGGPEGSEQF
TRBV12-3/TRBV12-4	TRBD2	TRBJ2-1	.	15	ASSLSLAGGLYNEQF
TRBV7-2	TRBD1	TRBJ2-7	many	13	ASSLDWGQGYEQY
TRBV6-4	.	TRBJ1-2	.	13	ASSAEGGFNYGYT
TRBV12-3/TRBV12-4	.	TRBJ1-4	many	14	ASSPQGTRVIEKLF
TRBV29-1	TRBD1	TRBJ2-1	few	12	SVSPGQAYNEQF
TRBV20-1	.	TRBJ1-1	.	10	SAPGPRGEAF
TRBV21-1	.	TRBJ2-3	few	16	ASSKASGTHHPTDTQY
TRBV6-2/TRBV6-3	TRBD2	TRBJ2-7	few	18	ASSPQLAGVSVGAEGEQY
TRBV9	.	TRBJ1-3	many	13	ASSVESPRSNTIY
TRBV28	.	TRBJ2-1	many	10	ASSRTGEEEF
TRBV5-5	.	TRBJ1-5	few	14	ASSSSEGGTNQPQH
TRBV12-3/TRBV12-4	.	TRBJ1-1	many	12	ASSLGSVNTEAF
TRBV12-3/TRBV12-4	TRBD1	TRBJ1-2	few	14	ASSPRPGRGPYGYT
TRBV30	.	TRBJ2-2	.	12	AWSRGPNTGELF
TRBV20-1	TRBD2	TRBJ2-7	few	17	SAKRSGMGLADDYYEQY
TRBV12-3/TRBV12-4	TRBD2	TRBJ2-7	.	19	ASSSDTQTDWGLADIYEQY
TRBV28	TRBD2	TRBJ2-2	.	16	ASTTQGLAGGRTGELF
TRBV11-1	TRBD2	TRBJ2-1	few	16	ASSPEDLLAGLYNEQF
TRBV9	TRBD2	TRBJ2-1	many	15	ASSVAYRTSGYNEQF
TRBV20-1	TRBD2	TRBJ2-1	.	13	SAVPLAGVDNEQF
TRBV7-6	.	TRBJ2-5	.	13	ASSLGVRVQETQY
TRBV11-1	TRBD2	TRBJ2-6	.	16	ASSLARGLAMGANVLT
TRBV6-2/TRBV6-3	.	TRBJ2-7	.	15	ASSYSKLGRGAYEQY
TRBV9	.	TRBJ2-7	.	10	ASSPDVGEQY
TRBV6-1	TRBD1	TRBJ2-1	many	13	ASRSGQGGSNEQF
TRBV10-3	.	TRBJ2-2	many	12	ATGDLANTGELF
TRBV15	.	TRBJ2-7	many	14	ATSRDRDISSYEQY
TRBV12-3/TRBV12-4	TRBD1	TRBJ2-3	.	13	ASSFPGTVTDTQY
TRBV7-9	TRBD2	TRBJ2-7	many	15	ASRTGTSGRESYEQY
TRBV4-2	TRBD1	TRBJ2-1	.	13	ASSQGGQGRNEQF
TRBV24-1	.	TRBJ1-2	few	12	ATSDPGTGLGYT
TRBV7-7	TRBD2	TRBJ2-5	few	13	ASSQGLAEQETQY
TRBV5-5	.	TRBJ2-2	many	14	ASSLVGQTNTGELF
TRBV20-1	TRBD2	TRBJ2-7	.	11	SASAAGVFEQY
TRBV27	TRBD2	TRBJ2-3	many	12	ASSLGTSRDTQY
TRBV7-9	.	TRBJ2-1	many	9	ASTLFGEQF
TRBV7-2	.	TRBJ2-7	few	12	ASSSYPSRNEQY
TRBV29-1	.	TRBJ2-7	many	10	SARGGPYEQY
TRBV3-1	TRBD2	TRBJ2-1	few	13	ASSHRLAAYNEQF
TRBV28	TRBD1	TRBJ1-5	few	14	ASETGGAPWGQPQH
TRBV6-2/TRBV6-3	TRBD2	TRBJ2-1	few	14	ASSWTSGRAYNEQF
TRBV5-6	.	TRBJ2-4	few	13	ASSPKGKAKNIQY
TRBV5-1	TRBD2	TRBJ2-1	.	13	ASSLGAGGFNEQF
TRBV3-1	.	TRBJ1-1	many	13	ASSQVPQGSTEAF